This T cell receptor beta chain was sequenced in a study of multiple sclerosis patients with progressive multifocal leukoencephalopathy. The CDR3 extends over 15 amino acids. From germline, CDR1 is SGHAT and CDR2 FQDESV (reference sequence). The V segment lost 3 bases and the J segment 0 bases; nucleotides outside the gene matches: 3. Time point of the sample: time of PML onset. T3 blood samples were collected at the time of PML onset. Sequencing was at survey level. Synthetic inline TR CDR3 controls covering all V-J pairings were spiked into each PCR. Sequencing used immunoSEQ multiplex PCR; TCRdb keeps in-frame clones, though not all of them. The sample holds approximately 27,000 clones, approximately 85% seen once.

The specimen was PBMCs, collected from a patient treated with natalizumab. The V gene is TRBV11-1, the J gene TRBJ2-3, with 7 bases lining up with TRBD1. This receptor was taken from a woman aged 30 to 39 with progressive multifocal leukoencephalopathy. CDR3 region: CASSLRGLSTDTQYF. DNA of the CDR3: TGTGCCAGCAGCTTGAGGGGGCTCAGCACAGATACGCAGTATTTT.